The following is a T cell receptor (beta chain) sequence with its context. The V gene lost 2 bases and the J gene lost 2 bases, with 3 bases spanning the gap. The CDR3 totals 11 residues. The germline CDR1 and CDR2 sequences are DFQATT and SNEGSKA (reference sequence). The data derive from a study of blood T cell repertoires in COVID-19. Study details: Sample material is recorded as cDNA or gDNA derived from T cells, B-cell-depleted T cells, or PBMCs.

Original processing notes: Amplification of reference gene primers provided the estimated nucleated cell counts. Some clones are missing from TCRdb's copy, which holds only in-frame ones; the method was immunoSEQ multiplex PCR. V and J calls and clone size are copied from that table; D and trimming were computed from the DNA. The sample holds some 250,000 clones; about 80% are singletons and the top ten take more than 9.5%. The sequenced material came from peripheral blood. This TCR was sampled from a woman older than 75 with acute or convalescent COVID-19. The rearrangement links TRBV20-1 to TRBJ1-2; D is uncertain. The CDR3 here is CSARQNYGYTF. The CDR3 nucleotides read TGCAGTGCTAGACAGAACTATGGCTACACCTTC.